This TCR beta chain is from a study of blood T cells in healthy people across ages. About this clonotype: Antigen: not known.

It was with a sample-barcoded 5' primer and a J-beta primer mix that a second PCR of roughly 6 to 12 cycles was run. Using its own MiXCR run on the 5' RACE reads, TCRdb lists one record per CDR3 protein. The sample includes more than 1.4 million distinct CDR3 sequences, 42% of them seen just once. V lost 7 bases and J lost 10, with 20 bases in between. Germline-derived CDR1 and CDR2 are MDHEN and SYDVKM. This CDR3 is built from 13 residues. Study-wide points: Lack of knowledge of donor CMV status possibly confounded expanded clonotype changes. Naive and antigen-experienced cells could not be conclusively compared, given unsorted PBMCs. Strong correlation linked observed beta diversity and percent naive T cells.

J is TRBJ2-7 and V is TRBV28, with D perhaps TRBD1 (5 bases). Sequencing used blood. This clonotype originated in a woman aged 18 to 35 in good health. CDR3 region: CASTPPGPGAQYF. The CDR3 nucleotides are TGTGCCAGCACCCCTCCAGGGCCTGGGGCCCAGTACTTC.